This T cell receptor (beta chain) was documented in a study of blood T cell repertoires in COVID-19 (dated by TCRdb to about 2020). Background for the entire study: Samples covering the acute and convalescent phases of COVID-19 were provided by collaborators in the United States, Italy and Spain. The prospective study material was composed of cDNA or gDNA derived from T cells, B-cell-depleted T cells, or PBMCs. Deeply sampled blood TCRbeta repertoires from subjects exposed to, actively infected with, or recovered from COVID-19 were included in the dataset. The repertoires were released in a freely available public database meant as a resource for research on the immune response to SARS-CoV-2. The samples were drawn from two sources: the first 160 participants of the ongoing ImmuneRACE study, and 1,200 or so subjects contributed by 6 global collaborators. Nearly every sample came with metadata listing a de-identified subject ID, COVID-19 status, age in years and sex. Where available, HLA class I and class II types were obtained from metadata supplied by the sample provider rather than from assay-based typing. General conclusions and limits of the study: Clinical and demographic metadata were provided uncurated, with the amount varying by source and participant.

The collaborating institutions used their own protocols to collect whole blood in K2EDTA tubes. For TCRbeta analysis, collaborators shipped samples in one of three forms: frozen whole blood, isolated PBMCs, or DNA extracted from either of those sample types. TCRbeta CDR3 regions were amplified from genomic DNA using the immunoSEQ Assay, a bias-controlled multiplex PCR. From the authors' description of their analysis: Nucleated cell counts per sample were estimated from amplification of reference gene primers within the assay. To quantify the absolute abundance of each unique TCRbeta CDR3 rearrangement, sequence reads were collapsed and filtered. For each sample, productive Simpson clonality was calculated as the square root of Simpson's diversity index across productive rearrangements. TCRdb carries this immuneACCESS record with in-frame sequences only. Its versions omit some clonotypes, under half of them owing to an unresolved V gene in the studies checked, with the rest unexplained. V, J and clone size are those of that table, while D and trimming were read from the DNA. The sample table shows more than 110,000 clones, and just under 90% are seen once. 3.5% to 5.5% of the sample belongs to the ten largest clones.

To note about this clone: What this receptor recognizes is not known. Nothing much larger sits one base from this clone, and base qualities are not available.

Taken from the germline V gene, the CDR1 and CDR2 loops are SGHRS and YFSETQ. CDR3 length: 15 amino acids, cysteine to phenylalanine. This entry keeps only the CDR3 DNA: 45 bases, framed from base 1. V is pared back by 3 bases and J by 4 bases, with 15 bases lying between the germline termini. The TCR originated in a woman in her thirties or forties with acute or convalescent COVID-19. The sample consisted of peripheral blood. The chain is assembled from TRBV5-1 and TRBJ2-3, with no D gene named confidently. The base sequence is TGCGCCAGCAGCTCTACCCCCAGGAATTCAGATACGCAGTATTTT. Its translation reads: CASSSTPRNSDTQYF.